The clone carrying this TCR beta chain was seen only a few times. This entry belongs to a study of beta chain features in type 1 diabetes. The CDR3 sequence is 14 residues long. Germline V gene lookup returns CDR1 SNHLY and CDR2 FYNNEI. V was pared by 2 bases and J by 1 base, with 8 bases between. Sequenced material consisted of expressed TCRB transcripts (all of the isolated RNA was reverse transcribed). Sequencing was performed with immunoSEQ multiplex PCR; in TCRdb, only in-frame clones are kept and a portion is missing. The sample carries hundreds of thousands of clones, around 15% recorded once. The chain joins TRBV2 to TRBJ2-5; tentative D call: TRBD1 (5 bases). This clonotype was sampled from a man aged 18 to 35 in good health. Input material: naive CD4+ T cells from blood. The CDR3 sequence is CASSELDSQETQYF. The CDR3 DNA sequence: TGTGCCAGCAGTGAACTCGACAGCCAAGAGACCCAGTACTTC.